A single sample gave rise to the 2 T cell receptor beta chains below, sequenced in a study of cytomegalovirus exposure and HLA in healthy donors (dated by TCRdb to the late 2010s). Libraries were constructed by the immunoSEQ multiplex PCR assay. For the multiplex PCR, a mixture combining 60 forward primers for TCR Vbeta segments and 13 reverse primers for TCR Jbeta segments was used. TCRdb took over this immuneACCESS table, retaining in-frame rearrangements with V and J assigned. Such tables are incomplete; in checked studies, under half of the missing clones stem from an unresolved V gene, and the remainder is unexplained. The sample includes more than 80,000 clones, with roughly 82% observed a single time. About 6% of the sample belongs to the ten largest clones. The sample taken for sequencing was PBMCs. All receptors derive from a woman aged 50 to 60 in good health and CMV-seropositive.

The chain is built from TRBV29-1 and TRBJ2-3; 10 bases agree with TRBD2. This CDR3 is 15 amino acids long. The V and J ends lost 6 bases and 6 bases, in that order; junction bases with no gene match: 12. Germline-derived CDR1 and CDR2 are SQVTM and ANQGSEA. The CDR3 here is CSVKPGLARLDTQYF. The CDR3 DNA follows: TGCAGCGTAAAGCCGGGACTAGCGAGGCTTGATACGCAGTATTTT.

For this clone: Mismatch with germline at one junction end may stem from a read error. The V call is TRBV7-6, the J call TRBJ1-6; D remains ambiguous. There are 12 residues in the CDR3. The germline CDR1 and CDR2 sequences are SGHVS and FNYEAQ. The CDR3 spells CASSSYDSPLHF. In DNA form, the CDR3 reads TGTGCCAGCAGCTCCTATGATTCACCCCTCCACTTT.